These T cell receptor beta chains were read from a single sample in a study of lymphopenia after photon versus proton radiotherapy. Clones were read by immunoSEQ multiplex PCR, and TCRdb kept only the in-frame ones, dropping some. The sample holds more than 15,000 clones, 75% to 90% seen once. Specimen: peripheral blood, collected from a patient treated with proton-based radiotherapy. All receptors come from a woman aged 60 to 75 with cholangiocarcinoma. Some clones in this sample may be carry-over from other donors' samples. The CDR3 runs from the conserved cysteine through the conserved F or W. Each record gives: V gene, D gene, J gene, clone size, CDR3 DNA, CDR3 protein. D genes are given only for firm matches. For some rows the clone size is stated as once, few or many, or as a class when expanded; others skip it.

V gene: TRBV6-5; D gene: TRBD1; J gene: TRBJ2-7; clone size: .; CDR3 DNA: TGTGCCAGCAGTTACCGTGGGACAGGGTGGGCCTACGAGCAGTACTTC; CDR3 protein: CASSYRGTGWAYEQYF
V gene: TRBV10-3; D gene: TRBD2; J gene: TRBJ2-2; clone size: .; CDR3 DNA: TGTGCCATCAGTGAGGCACGGGGGGTAGCTTCCGGGAGATACACCGGGGAGCTGTTTTTT; CDR3 protein: CAISEARGVASGRYTGELFF
V gene: TRBV29-1; D gene: .; J gene: TRBJ2-7; clone size: .; CDR3 DNA: TGCAGCGTTGAATCCCCAGGGAGGTACGAGCAGTACTTC; CDR3 protein: CSVESPGRYEQYF
V gene: TRBV5-1; D gene: TRBD2; J gene: TRBJ2-5; clone size: .; CDR3 DNA: TGCGCCAGCAGCTTGGCCGGGACTAGGAAGGAGGAGACCCAGTACTTC; CDR3 protein: CASSLAGTRKEETQYF
V gene: TRBV5-6; D gene: .; J gene: TRBJ1-2; clone size: once; CDR3 DNA: TGTGCCAGCAGCTCAACCATCTATGGCTACACCTTC; CDR3 protein: CASSSTIYGYTF
V gene: TRBV5-8; D gene: .; J gene: TRBJ2-1; clone size: once; CDR3 DNA: TGTGCCAGCAGCCCATATAACAATGAGCAGTTCTTC; CDR3 protein: CASSPYNNEQFF
V gene: TRBV19; D gene: TRBD2; J gene: TRBJ2-2; clone size: .; CDR3 DNA: TGTGCCAGTAGTATGGCGGGGGTGAACACCGGGGAGCTGTTTTTT; CDR3 protein: CASSMAGVNTGELFF
V gene: TRBV5-1; D gene: TRBD1; J gene: TRBJ2-5; clone size: .; CDR3 DNA: TGCGCCAGCAGCCCGGGACAGGGGACCCAGTACTTC; CDR3 protein: CASSPGQGTQYF
V gene: TRBV11-3; D gene: .; J gene: TRBJ2-1; clone size: .; CDR3 DNA: TGTGCCAGCAGCATCGGGGGCAGTGAGCAGTTCTTC; CDR3 protein: CASSIGGSEQFF
V gene: TRBV18; D gene: .; J gene: TRBJ2-5; clone size: .; CDR3 DNA: TGTGCCAGCTCACAGGGCGCGGGGGAGACCCAGTACTTC; CDR3 protein: CASSQGAGETQYF
V gene: TRBV27; D gene: .; J gene: TRBJ1-5; clone size: .; CDR3 DNA: TGTGCCAGCAGTTTATACCAGGGAGGACGTCAGCCCCAGCATTTT; CDR3 protein: CASSLYQGGRQPQHF
V gene: TRBV5-4; D gene: TRBD1; J gene: TRBJ1-6; clone size: .; CDR3 DNA: TGTGCCAGCAGCCGTAGACAGGGAATCACGCCTTCACCCCTCCACTTT; CDR3 protein: CASSRRQGITPSPLHF
V gene: TRBV5-1; D gene: .; J gene: TRBJ2-3; clone size: .; CDR3 DNA: TGCGCCAGCAGCCAGGGGGGAGGAGATACGCAGTATTTT; CDR3 protein: CASSQGGGDTQYF
V gene: TRBV23-1; D gene: TRBD1; J gene: TRBJ1-2; clone size: .; CDR3 DNA: TGCGCCAGCAGTCAAACCGGGACAGGGGGCGATGGCTACACCTTC; CDR3 protein: CASSQTGTGGDGYTF
V gene: TRBV27; D gene: TRBD2; J gene: TRBJ2-7; clone size: .; CDR3 DNA: TGTGCCAGCAGTCGAGCCGGGACTAGCGCCTACGAGCAGTACTTC; CDR3 protein: CASSRAGTSAYEQYF
V gene: TRBV2; D gene: TRBD1; J gene: TRBJ1-1; clone size: .; CDR3 DNA: TGTGCCAGCAGTCGGGGACAGGGGGCCGAACATGAAGCTTTCTTT; CDR3 protein: CASSRGQGAEHEAFF
V gene: TRBV7-9; D gene: TRBD2; J gene: TRBJ2-7; clone size: once; CDR3 DNA: TGTGCCAGCAGCTTAACGGGGGGTGAGCAGTACTTC; CDR3 protein: CASSLTGGEQYF
V gene: TRBV29-1; D gene: .; J gene: TRBJ1-3; clone size: .; CDR3 DNA: TGCAGCGTTGCTATAGCAAGCAGGTCTGGAAACACCATATATTTT; CDR3 protein: CSVAIASRSGNTIYF
V gene: TRBV10-3; D gene: TRBD1; J gene: TRBJ1-3; clone size: .; CDR3 DNA: TGTGCCATCAGTGGTAACGACAGGGCCGGGGACACCATATATTTT; CDR3 protein: CAISGNDRAGDTIYF
V gene: TRBV27; D gene: .; J gene: TRBJ2-1; clone size: .; CDR3 DNA: TGTGCCAGCAGTTTTTATGCGGGCTACAATGAGCAGTTCTTC; CDR3 protein: CASSFYAGYNEQFF
V gene: TRBV5-1; D gene: TRBD1; J gene: TRBJ2-4; clone size: .; CDR3 DNA: TGCGCCAGCAGCGTTGGGTTCGGACAGGGGGAAAACATTCAGTACTTC; CDR3 protein: CASSVGFGQGENIQYF
V gene: TRBV18; D gene: TRBD1; J gene: TRBJ1-1; clone size: .; CDR3 DNA: TGTGCCAGCTCACCGGGGCAGGGGGCAACCGAAGCTTTCTTT; CDR3 protein: CASSPGQGATEAFF
V gene: TRBV19; D gene: .; J gene: TRBJ1-1; clone size: .; CDR3 DNA: TGTGCCAGTAGTACAACCAGGGCCGCGAACACTGAAGCTTTCTTT; CDR3 protein: CASSTTRAANTEAFF
V gene: TRBV6-1; D gene: .; J gene: TRBJ1-3; clone size: once; CDR3 DNA: TGTGCCAGCAGATCGAGCTCTGGAAACACCATATATTTT; CDR3 protein: CASRSSSGNTIYF
V gene: TRBV4-1; D gene: .; J gene: TRBJ1-1; clone size: .; CDR3 DNA: TGCGCCAGCAGCCCGGAGGGGAGGACTGAAGCTTTCTTT; CDR3 protein: CASSPEGRTEAFF
V gene: TRBV18; D gene: TRBD2; J gene: TRBJ2-2; clone size: once; CDR3 DNA: TGTGCCAGCTCACAACTAGCGGGGAAAAACACCGGGGAGCTGTTTTTT; CDR3 protein: CASSQLAGKNTGELFF
V gene: TRBV7-8; D gene: .; J gene: TRBJ2-2; clone size: .; CDR3 DNA: TGTGCCAGCAGTTTACTCGGCATGGGGAACACCGGGGAGCTGTTTTTT; CDR3 protein: CASSLLGMGNTGELFF
V gene: TRBV7-9; D gene: TRBD1; J gene: TRBJ1-4; clone size: .; CDR3 DNA: TGTGCCAGCAGCTTAGAGCGGACAGGGACGAATGAAAAACTGTTTTTT; CDR3 protein: CASSLERTGTNEKLFF
V gene: TRBV18; D gene: TRBD1; J gene: TRBJ1-1; clone size: .; CDR3 DNA: TGTGCCAGCTCACACCGACAGGGGGCGCAGGCGTTGGAAGCTTTCTTT; CDR3 protein: CASSHRQGAQALEAFF
V gene: TRBV29-1; D gene: TRBD2; J gene: TRBJ2-1; clone size: few; CDR3 DNA: TGCAGCGTAACATTACTAGCGGGGGCTACTAGCTCCTACAATGAGCAGTTCTTC; CDR3 protein: CSVTLLAGATSSYNEQFF
V gene: TRBV2; D gene: TRBD1; J gene: TRBJ1-2; clone size: .; CDR3 DNA: TGTGCCAGCAGAGACAGGGGGCTGAGCTATGGCTACACCTTC; CDR3 protein: CASRDRGLSYGYTF
V gene: TRBV19; D gene: .; J gene: TRBJ1-3; clone size: .; CDR3 DNA: TGTGCCAGTAGTAAGACAGCTGCTGGAAACACCATATATTTT; CDR3 protein: CASSKTAAGNTIYF
V gene: TRBV5-1; D gene: .; J gene: TRBJ1-4; clone size: .; CDR3 DNA: TGCGCCAGCAGGGACAGCCCTAATGAAAAACTGTTTTTT; CDR3 protein: CASRDSPNEKLFF
V gene: TRBV5-1; D gene: .; J gene: TRBJ1-4; clone size: .; CDR3 DNA: TGCGCCAGCAGCTTTGGCGGAGGGGGGGACGAAAAACTGTTTTTT; CDR3 protein: CASSFGGGGDEKLFF
V gene: TRBV21-1; D gene: .; J gene: TRBJ1-3; clone size: .; CDR3 DNA: TGTGCCAGCAGCAAACTGGGGGACTCTGGAAACACCATATATTTT; CDR3 protein: CASSKLGDSGNTIYF
V gene: TRBV2; D gene: .; J gene: TRBJ2-4; clone size: .; CDR3 DNA: TGTGCCAGCAAGCAGGGTGTCGCCAAAAACATTCAGTACTTC; CDR3 protein: CASKQGVAKNIQYF
V gene: TRBV6-5; D gene: .; J gene: TRBJ1-5; clone size: .; CDR3 DNA: TGTGCCAGCAGCGTTAATAGCAATCAGCCCCAGCATTTT; CDR3 protein: CASSVNSNQPQHF
V gene: TRBV10-2; D gene: .; J gene: TRBJ1-3; clone size: .; CDR3 DNA: TGCGCCAGCAGTGAGCTTTTCCGGGGGAACACCATATATTTT; CDR3 protein: CASSELFRGNTIYF
V gene: TRBV29-1; D gene: TRBD1; J gene: TRBJ1-5; clone size: .; CDR3 DNA: TGCAGCGTTGGACAGGGAGACCAGCCCCAGCATTTT; CDR3 protein: CSVGQGDQPQHF
V gene: TRBV19; D gene: TRBD1; J gene: TRBJ1-5; clone size: .; CDR3 DNA: TGTGCCAGTAGCACTAGGACAGGGGGGGTTCAGCCCCAGCATTTT; CDR3 protein: CASSTRTGGVQPQHF
V gene: TRBV6-5; D gene: .; J gene: TRBJ1-6; clone size: few; CDR3 DNA: TGTGCCAGCAGTCCCGAGAGGGACTCACCCCTCCACTTT; CDR3 protein: CASSPERDSPLHF
V gene: TRBV6-1; D gene: TRBD1; J gene: TRBJ2-3; clone size: .; CDR3 DNA: TGTGCCAGCGTAGGGACAGTGACGAGCACAGATACGCAGTATTTT; CDR3 protein: CASVGTVTSTDTQYF
V gene: TRBV9; D gene: .; J gene: TRBJ2-3; clone size: .; CDR3 DNA: TGTGCCAGCAGCGTAGCTTCACACGGACACCGGGATACGCAGTATTTT; CDR3 protein: CASSVASHGHRDTQYF
V gene: TRBV5-1; D gene: .; J gene: TRBJ1-1; clone size: once; CDR3 DNA: TGCGCCAGCAGCACCAGGGGCGGGGAGAACACTGAAGCTTTCTTT; CDR3 protein: CASSTRGGENTEAFF
V gene: TRBV25-1; D gene: TRBD2; J gene: TRBJ2-7; clone size: .; CDR3 DNA: TGTGCCAGCAGTGAGACTAGCGGGGGGTACGAGCAGTACTTC; CDR3 protein: CASSETSGGYEQYF
V gene: TRBV27; D gene: .; J gene: TRBJ2-1; clone size: .; CDR3 DNA: TGTGCCAGCAGGTCCGGCGGGGCGGGGTTACGCAATGAGCAGTTCTTC; CDR3 protein: CASRSGGAGLRNEQFF
V gene: TRBV4-1; D gene: TRBD1; J gene: TRBJ2-5; clone size: .; CDR3 DNA: TGCGCCAGCAGCCAAGACAGGGGGCAAGAGACCCAGTACTTC; CDR3 protein: CASSQDRGQETQYF
V gene: TRBV18; D gene: .; J gene: TRBJ2-3; clone size: .; CDR3 DNA: TGTGCCAGCTCACCACCGCAGGGAGGTCAAGATACGCAGTATTTT; CDR3 protein: CASSPPQGGQDTQYF
V gene: TRBV18; D gene: TRBD2; J gene: TRBJ2-3; clone size: .; CDR3 DNA: TGTGCCAGCTCAACCCGACCCACTGGGCTAGCGGGGGCGGATACGCAGTATTTT; CDR3 protein: CASSTRPTGLAGADTQYF
V gene: TRBV5-1; D gene: .; J gene: TRBJ1-1; clone size: .; CDR3 DNA: TGCGCCAGCAGCACCTCAGGGTTAGCTTTCTTT; CDR3 protein: CASSTSGLAFF
V gene: TRBV20-1; D gene: TRBD2; J gene: TRBJ2-1; clone size: .; CDR3 DNA: TGCAGTGCCCCGAGCGGGGATGAGCAGTTCTTC; CDR3 protein: CSAPSGDEQFF
V gene: TRBV7-7; D gene: TRBD1; J gene: TRBJ2-7; clone size: .; CDR3 DNA: TGTGCTAGCAGCCAAGGGACAGGCTACGAGCAGTACTTC; CDR3 protein: CASSQGTGYEQYF
V gene: TRBV10-3; D gene: TRBD2; J gene: TRBJ2-7; clone size: .; CDR3 DNA: TGTGCCATAACTAGCGAGTACTCCTACGAGCAGTACTTC; CDR3 protein: CAITSEYSYEQYF
V gene: TRBV2; D gene: TRBD2; J gene: TRBJ2-5; clone size: .; CDR3 DNA: TGTGCCAGCAGCCGGCGGGGGGCCCAGTACTTC; CDR3 protein: CASSRRGAQYF
V gene: TRBV11-3; D gene: .; J gene: TRBJ2-5; clone size: .; CDR3 DNA: TGTGCCAGCAGCTTAACTCGAGAGACCCAGTACTTC; CDR3 protein: CASSLTRETQYF
V gene: TRBV5-1; D gene: .; J gene: TRBJ1-1; clone size: .; CDR3 DNA: TGCGCCAGCAGCTTGGACGGGGGGAACACTGAAGCTTTCTTT; CDR3 protein: CASSLDGGNTEAFF
V gene: TRBV19; D gene: .; J gene: TRBJ1-5; clone size: .; CDR3 DNA: TGTGCCAGTAGTGAATTGACGGGGCTCAATCAGCCCCAGCATTTT; CDR3 protein: CASSELTGLNQPQHF
V gene: TRBV5-4; D gene: TRBD1; J gene: TRBJ2-1; clone size: .; CDR3 DNA: TGTGCCAGCAGCGCACGACAGGGTCCCGGCGGGGAGCAGTTCTTC; CDR3 protein: CASSARQGPGGEQFF
V gene: TRBV5-1; D gene: TRBD1; J gene: TRBJ1-1; clone size: .; CDR3 DNA: TGCGCCAGCAGCGGACAGGGGGCAGGAGACACTGAAGCTTTCTTT; CDR3 protein: CASSGQGAGDTEAFF